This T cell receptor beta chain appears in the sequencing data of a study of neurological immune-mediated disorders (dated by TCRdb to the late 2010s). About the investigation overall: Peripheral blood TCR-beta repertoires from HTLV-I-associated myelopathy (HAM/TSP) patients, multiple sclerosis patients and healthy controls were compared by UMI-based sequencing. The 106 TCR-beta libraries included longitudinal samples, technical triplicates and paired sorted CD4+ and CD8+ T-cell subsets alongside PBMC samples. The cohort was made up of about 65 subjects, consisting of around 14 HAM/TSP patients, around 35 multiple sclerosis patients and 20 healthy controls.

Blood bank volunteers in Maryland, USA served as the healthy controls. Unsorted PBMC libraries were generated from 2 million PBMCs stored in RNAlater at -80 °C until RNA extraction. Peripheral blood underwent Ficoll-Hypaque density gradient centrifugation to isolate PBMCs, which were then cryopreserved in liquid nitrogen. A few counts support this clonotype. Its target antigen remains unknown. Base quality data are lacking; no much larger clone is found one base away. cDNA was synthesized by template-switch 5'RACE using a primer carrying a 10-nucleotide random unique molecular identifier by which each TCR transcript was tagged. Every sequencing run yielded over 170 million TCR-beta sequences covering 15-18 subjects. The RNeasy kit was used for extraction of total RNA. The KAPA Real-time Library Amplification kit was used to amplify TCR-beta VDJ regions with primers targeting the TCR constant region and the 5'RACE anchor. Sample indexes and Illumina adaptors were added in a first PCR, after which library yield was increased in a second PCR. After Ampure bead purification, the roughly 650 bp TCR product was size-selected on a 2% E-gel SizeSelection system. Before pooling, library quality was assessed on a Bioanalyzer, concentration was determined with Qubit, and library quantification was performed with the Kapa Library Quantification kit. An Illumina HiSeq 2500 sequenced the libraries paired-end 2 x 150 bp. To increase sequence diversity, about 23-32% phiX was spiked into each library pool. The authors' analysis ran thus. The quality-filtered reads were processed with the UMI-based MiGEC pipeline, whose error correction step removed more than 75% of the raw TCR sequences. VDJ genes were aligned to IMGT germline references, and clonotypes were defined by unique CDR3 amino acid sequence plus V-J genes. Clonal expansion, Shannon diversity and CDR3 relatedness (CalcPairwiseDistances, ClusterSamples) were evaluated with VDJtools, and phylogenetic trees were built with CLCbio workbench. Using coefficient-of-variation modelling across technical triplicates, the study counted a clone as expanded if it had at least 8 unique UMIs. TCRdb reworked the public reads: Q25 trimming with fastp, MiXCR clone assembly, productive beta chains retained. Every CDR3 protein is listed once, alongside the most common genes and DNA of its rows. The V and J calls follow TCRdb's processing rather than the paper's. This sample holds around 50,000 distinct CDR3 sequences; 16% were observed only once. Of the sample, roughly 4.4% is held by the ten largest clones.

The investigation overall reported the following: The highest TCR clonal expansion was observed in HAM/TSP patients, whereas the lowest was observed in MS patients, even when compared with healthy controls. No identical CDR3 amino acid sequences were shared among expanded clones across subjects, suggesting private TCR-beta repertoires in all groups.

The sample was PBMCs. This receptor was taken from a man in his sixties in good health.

The CDR3: CASSGGQPSTDTQYF. The nucleotide sequence is given as TGTGCCAGCAGTGGAGGACAGCCGAGCACAGATACGCAGTATTTT. This chain is built from TRBV2 and TRBJ2-3; a tentative D call is TRBD1 (6 bases match). The germline V gene specifies SNHLY as CDR1 and FYNNEI as CDR2. Trimming removed 4 bases from V and 0 bases from J, leaving 11 bases between the germline ends. From the cysteine through the phenylalanine, the CDR3 covers 15 amino acids. Here the CDR3 DNA is all that survives: 45 bases in frame from base 1.